This entry lists 23 T cell receptor beta chains sequenced from one sample in a study of T cells in Graves' hyperthyroidism and ophthalmopathy. The TCR beta CDR3 regions underwent amplification using RNA transcripts as the source. The HTBI set primed first-round TCR CDR3 RT-PCR. TCRdb used MiXCR to reprocess the multiplex PCR reads, holding one entry per CDR3 protein. The data hold roughly 380,000 distinct CDR3 sequences, with 13% observed a single time. The sequencing sample was made of blood. Receptor source: a man aged 30 to 39 with Graves' hyperthyroidism that later progressed to Graves' ophthalmopathy.

The rearrangement uses TRBV4-2 and TRBJ2-1, with TRBD2 as a possible D gene (6 bases). Germline lookup yields CDR1 LGHNA and CDR2 YNFKEQ. V was cut by 2 bases and J by 12 bases, with 20 bases left in between. CDR3 length: 15 amino acids. The CDR3, as DNA: TGTGCCAGCAGCCAATCTACGGGGGAGAACTTTCGGCAGTTCTTC. It encodes CASSQSTGENFRQFF.

The rearrangement joins TRBV9 to TRBJ1-6, with TRBD1 as a possible D gene (6 bases). V gave up 4 bases and J gave up 7 bases, with 18 bases separating them. There are 16 residues in the CDR3. Germline CDR1 SGDLS, CDR2 YYNGEE. CDR3 in amino acids: CASSPPGRGGNSPLHF. For the CDR3, the DNA is TGTGCCAGCAGCCCACCCGGCAGGGGCGGAAATTCACCCCTCCACTTT.

With regard to this clonotype: Just one base apart from a much larger clone, this may be a read error. This chain links TRBV11-2 with TRBJ2-7, with 8 bases aligning to TRBD1. Germline V gives CDR1 SGHAT, CDR2 FQNNGV. The CDR3 contains 17 residues. V shed 1 base and J 7 bases; nucleotides not matched to a gene: 15. CDR3 protein: CASSLAYAGQGVGEQYF. In DNA, the CDR3 is TGTGCCAGCAGCTTAGCCTACGCTGGACAGGGTGTGGGTGAGCAGTACTTC. Filled out from reference TRBV11-2 and TRBJ2-7, the complete variable domain reads EAGVAQSPRYKIIEKRQSVAFWCNPISGHATLYWYQQILGQGPKLLIQFQNNGVVDDSQLPKDRFSAERLKGVDSTLKIQPAKLEDSAVYLCASSLAYAGQGVGEQYFGPGTRLTVT.

The chain couples TRBV29-1 to TRBJ2-7, with D possibly being TRBD1 (5 bases). Trimming took off 4 bases at V and 7 bases at J, with 11 bases between the two ends. The germline V gene has CDR1 SQVTM and CDR2 ANQGSEA. The CDR3 consists of 11 residues. The CDR3 DNA reads TGCAGCGTTGTCAGGGCAAAAGAGCAGTACTTC. It codes for CSVVRAKEQYF.

This clonotype was detected many times. The chain has TRBV7-3 and TRBJ2-7, with TRBD1 matching 7 bases. The CDR3 loop spans 15 amino acids. Per germline, CDR1 SGHTA and CDR2 FQGTGA. Trimming at V came to 5 bases and at J to 6 bases, leaving 13 bases not matched to a gene. The DNA for the CDR3 is TGTGCCAGCAGCCCCCTGGCAGGGGGTACGCTCGAGCAGTACTTC. Encoded protein: CASSPLAGGTLEQYF.

This clonotype showed up many times. The V and J genes are TRBV6-5 and TRBJ1-6, with 9 bases matching TRBD1. The V segment lost 2 bases and the J segment 6 bases; nucleotides outside the gene matches: 5. The CDR3 has 16 amino acids. Germline CDR1 MNHEY, CDR2 SVGAGI. Here the CDR3 DNA reads TGTGCCAGCAGTTACAACAAGGACAGGGGTAATTCACCCCTCCACTTT. As protein: CASSYNKDRGNSPLHF.

The chain joins TRBV6-5 to TRBJ1-4, with D uncertain. This CDR3 is 17 amino acids long. Trimming stripped 0 bases from V and 6 bases from J, with 17 bases between. Germline V gene sequence: CDR1 MNHEY, CDR2 SVGAGI. CDR3 coding DNA: TGTGCCAGCAGTTACTCGAGGGCGAGGGCAAGGGATGAAAAACTGTTTTTT. It is translated as CASSYSRARARDEKLFF.

The gene calls are TRBV19 and TRBJ2-2; D is possibly TRBD2 (5 bases). Germline V gives CDR1 LNHDA, CDR2 SQIVND (reference sequence). Trimming took off 0 bases at V and 7 bases at J, with 9 bases between the two ends. The CDR3 is made up of 14 amino acids. CDR3 residues: CASSIDSGNGELFF. In DNA, the CDR3 is TGTGCCAGTAGTATAGATTCGGGGAACGGGGAGCTGTTTTTT.

This clonotype was detected many times. The genes are TRBV30 and TRBJ2-7, with 7 bases aligning to TRBD1. Trimming took 3 bases from V and 3 from J; bases not matched to a gene: 8. The length of the CDR3 is 14 residues. Germline CDR1 GTSNPN, CDR2 SVGIG (reference sequence). The CDR3 nucleotides read TGTGCCTGGAGGACCTACAGGGGTGGCTACGAGCAGTACTTC. This sequence encodes CAWRTYRGGYEQYF.

About this clonotype: Relative to the germline gene, one junction end is altered; a read error may explain this. The V and J genes are TRBV12-3 or TRBV12-4 and TRBJ1-6; D uncertain. CDR3 size: 17 residues. The CDR3 loop is CAGSLSGFGVYNSPLHF. DNA of the CDR3: TGTGCCGGCAGTTTATCCGGGTTCGGAGTCTATAATTCACCCCTCCACTTT.

As for this clonotype: A much larger clone lies a single base off, so this may be a read error. The J gene is TRBJ1-6, the V gene TRBV7-8; D not certain. Germline V gene sequence: CDR1 SGHVS, CDR2 FQNEAQ. CDR3 length equals 16 residues. In nucleotides, the CDR3 is TGTGCCAGCAGCCCTTTTGGGCCAAGAAATAATTCACCCCTCCGCTTT. Amino acids: CASSPFGPRNNSPLRF.

This clonotype came up a few times. The rearrangement links TRBV9 to TRBJ2-7; D may be TRBD2 (6 bases). Germline assignment: CDR1 SGDLS and CDR2 YYNGEE. CDR3 size: 14 residues. The V and J ends lost 1 base and 1 base respectively, with 9 bases between them. CDR3 DNA: TGTGCCAGCAGCGTATCGGGGGTATCCTACGAGCAGTACTTC. It codes for CASSVSGVSYEQYF.

Many counts were recorded for this clonotype. J is TRBJ2-7 and V is TRBV28; TRBD1 agrees at 7 bases. The V and J ends lost 7 bases and 1 base, in that order; junction bases with no gene match: 4. CDR3 size: 13 residues. Germline assignment: CDR1 MDHEN and CDR2 SYDVKM. The CDR3 loop reads CASIPGQSYEQYF. The CDR3 nucleotides read TGTGCCAGCATTCCGGGACAGTCCTACGAGCAGTACTTC.

This clonotype was seen a handful of times. The gene calls are TRBV5-1 and TRBJ2-2, with a weak D call TRBD1 (6 bases). Germline assignment: CDR1 SGHRS and CDR2 YFSETQ. V lost 5 bases to trimming and J lost 1 base, with 9 bases between them. The CDR3 is 14 residues long. Here the CDR3 reads CASRLQGNTGELFF. Here the CDR3 DNA reads TGCGCCAGCAGATTACAGGGGAACACCGGGGAGCTGTTTTTT.

CDR3 DNA: TGCAGTGCTAGAGAGGGAATAACTGGAAACACCATATATTTT. Translated, it gives CSAREGITGNTIYF. The chain joins TRBV20-1 to TRBJ1-3; D is unresolved. The CDR3 contains 14 residues. V lost 0 bases and J lost 2, with 8 bases in between. Germline loops: CDR1 DFQATT, CDR2 SNEGSKA (reference sequence).

The chain combines TRBV2 with TRBJ1-6; 9 bases map to TRBD1. The CDR3 covers 15 residues. Germline V CDR1 and CDR2: SNHLY, FYNNEI. The junction had 10 bases not matched to a gene; V was cut back by 10 bases and J by 6 bases. The CDR3 DNA sequence: TGTGCCATAAGGGACAGGGTGGATATTAATTCACCCCTCCACTTT. It encodes CAIRDRVDINSPLHF.

The sample holds many counts of this clonotype. The CDR3 DNA sequence: TGTGCCAGCAGCTTAGGATTAACGACTGAAGCTTTCTTT. This translates into CASSLGLTTEAFF. V and J are TRBV7-9 and TRBJ1-1; the D is unclear. This CDR3 contains 13 residues. Trimming took off 1 base at V and 5 bases at J, with 8 bases between the two ends. Germline V gene lookup returns CDR1 SEHNR and CDR2 FQNEAQ (reference sequence).

The chain couples TRBV12-3 or TRBV12-4 to TRBJ2-3, with D possibly matching TRBD1 (6 bases). Near its end, the DNA agrees better with TRBJ1-5, so the J call may be wrong. The CDR3 covers 15 residues. CDR3: CASSFGRGLTDTQHF. CDR3 DNA: TGTGCCAGCAGTTTCGGCAGGGGACTCACAGATACGCAGCATTTT.

This clonotype was counted ten times or more. The chain couples TRBV5-8 to TRBJ1-2; 10 bases map to TRBD1. CDR1 is SGHTS and CDR2 is YDEGEE in the germline V gene. This CDR3 region has 13 residues. J was trimmed by 7 bases and V by 5 bases; bases with no gene match: 5. The CDR3 DNA reads TGTGCCAGCAGACCCGGGACAGGGGTTGGCTACACCTTC. Amino acid sequence: CASRPGTGVGYTF.

Only a few counts were recorded for this clonotype. J is TRBJ1-2 and V is TRBV13, with TRBD1 matching over 7 bases. The CDR3 has 15 residues. Trimming took 5 bases from V and 1 from J; bases not matched to a gene: 7. Germline CDR1 reads PRHDT; CDR2 reads FYEKMQ (reference sequence). CDR3 loop: CASSVRDSLNYGYTF. CDR3 nucleotide sequence: TGTGCCAGCAGCGTCCGGGACAGCCTTAACTATGGCTACACCTTC.

This clonotype was seen repeatedly, ten times or more. The chain joins TRBV28 to TRBJ1-4; no clear D gene. CDR3 length: 12 amino acids. CDR1 MDHEN and CDR2 SYDVKM come from the germline V gene. Deletions cut 2 bases from V and 8 bases from J, with 6 bases between. CDR3 coding DNA: TGTGCCAGCAGTTTAGCCGGCGAAAAACTGTTTTTT. Translated: CASSLAGEKLFF.

This clonotype was seen ten or more times. The chain has TRBV7-9 and TRBJ1-1; D call uncertain. Per the germline V gene, CDR1 is SEHNR and CDR2 is FQNEAQ (reference sequence). The CDR3 is 13 amino acids. The ends were cut back, 5 bases at V and 9 bases at J, with 16 bases in the middle. DNA of the CDR3: TGTGCCAGCAGCAGCCGGGGAGGAAATAAAGCTTTCTTT. It is translated as CASSSRGGNKAFF.

In this sample, this clonotype turned up a few times. The chain combines TRBV20-1 with TRBJ1-4, with D possibly TRBD1 on 6 matching bases. Trimming left V 0 bases short and J 2 bases short, with 13 bases between. Per the germline V gene, CDR1 is DFQATT and CDR2 is SNEGSKA (reference sequence). This CDR3 has 16 residues. The CDR3 spells CSARDLRQGTNEKLFF. The CDR3 coding sequence is TGCAGTGCTAGAGATCTGAGGCAGGGGACTAATGAAAAACTGTTTTTT.